This entry lists 23 T cell receptor beta chains sequenced from one sample in a study of control samples from healthy donors and cancer patients. Using immunoSEQ multiplex PCR, the repertoire was profiled, and TCRdb retains in-frame clones only, with some absent. The sample carries some 100,000 clones, less than 95% recorded once. Specimen: blood. The receptors originated from a human donor in good health. The donor label of this sample is uncertain.

V gene TRBV5-1 combines with J gene TRBJ2-2; D is ambiguous. This CDR3 has 16 amino acids. Germline values: CDR1 SGHRS, CDR2 YFSETQ. V lost 0 bases to trimming and J lost 5 bases, with 14 bases between them. CDR3 amino acids: CASSLALSSSTGELFF. The DNA of the CDR3 is TGCGCCAGCAGCTTGGCCCTGTCAAGCTCGACCGGGGAGCTGTTTTTT.

The chain has TRBV6-5 and TRBJ1-5, with TRBD1 as a possible D gene (6 bases). The CDR3 is 13 amino acids. Germline loops: CDR1 MNHEY, CDR2 SVGAGI. The ends were cut back, 5 bases at V and 2 bases at J, with 7 bases in the middle. The CDR3 here is CASSRQGNQPQHF. CDR3 DNA: TGTGCCAGCAGTAGACAGGGCAATCAGCCCCAGCATTTT.

The chain combines TRBV7-6 with TRBJ2-5; 8 positions match TRBD2. CDR3 length: 16 residues. With V trimmed by 3 bases and J by 2 bases, 8 bases remained unmatched. CDR1 SGHVS and CDR2 FNYEAQ come from the germline V gene. The CDR3 reads CASSFPPKRGQETQYF. For the CDR3, the DNA is TGTGCCAGCAGCTTCCCCCCGAAGCGGGGGCAAGAGACCCAGTACTTC.

The V and J genes are TRBV6-4 and TRBJ1-1; the D is unclear. CDR3 size: 13 residues. The germline V gene has CDR1 MRHNA and CDR2 SNTAGT. Trimming removed 5 bases from V and 7 bases from J, with 14 bases in between. In DNA form, the CDR3 reads TGTGCCAGCAGTCCGGAGGCGGGGAGTGAAGCTTTCTTT. This translates into CASSPEAGSEAFF.

The V and J genes are TRBV2 and TRBJ1-1; possible D gene TRBD1, 6 bases. V was clipped by 4 bases and J by 2 bases, with 14 bases between them. The CDR3 length is 15 residues. Germline assignment: CDR1 SNHLY and CDR2 FYNNEI. This CDR3 is CASSVGTPPNTEAFF. The CDR3 DNA follows: TGTGCCAGCAGTGTTGGGACACCGCCTAACACTGAAGCTTTCTTT.

A single count supports this clone. The chain is built from TRBV12-3 or TRBV12-4 and TRBJ1-1; D is unclear. The CDR3 consists of 13 residues. Trimming removed 5 bases from V and 5 bases from J, with 12 bases in between. The CDR3 spells CASSPNRRTEAFF. CDR3 DNA sequence: TGTGCCAGCAGTCCGAACAGACGGACTGAAGCTTTCTTT.

The genes are TRBV29-1 and TRBJ1-2; D possibly corresponds to TRBD1 (5 bases). The CDR3 runs 12 residues. Trimming took off 1 base at V and 3 bases at J, with 6 bases between the two ends. Per germline, CDR1 SQVTM and CDR2 ANQGSEA. CDR3 in amino acids: CSVEGGDYGYTF. The CDR3 nucleotides read TGCAGCGTTGAAGGGGGGGACTATGGCTACACCTTC.

The V call is TRBV24-1, the J call TRBJ1-4, with D maybe TRBD1 (6 bases). The ends were cut back, 3 bases at V and 5 bases at J, with 9 bases in the middle. The germline V gene encodes CDR1 KGHDR and CDR2 SFDVKD. This CDR3 has 14 residues. Written as DNA, the CDR3 is TGTGCCACCAGTGATACAGGGAACAATGAAAAACTGTTTTTT. It codes for CATSDTGNNEKLFF.

This chain uses TRBV11-3 with TRBJ2-1, with D perhaps matching TRBD1 (6 bases). V lost 5 bases, J lost 5 bases, and 13 bases lay in between. CDR1 and CDR2 from the germline V gene are SGHNT and YENEEA. The length of the CDR3 is 14 residues. CDR3 DNA sequence: TGTGCCAGCAGCGACGACAGGATAAACAATGAGCAGTTCTTC. Protein product: CASSDDRINNEQFF.

This chain uses TRBV11-2 with TRBJ2-2; D is unresolved. The length of the CDR3 is 14 residues. V lost 0 bases to trimming and J lost 2 bases, with 4 bases between them. The V gene's germline CDR1 is SGHAT and CDR2 FQNNGV. The CDR3 here is CASSLEVNTGELFF. CDR3 bases: TGTGCCAGCAGCTTAGAGGTCAACACCGGGGAGCTGTTTTTT.

The rearrangement links TRBV3-1 (or the pseudogene TRBV3-2) to TRBJ1-1; possibly TRBD1 for D (6 bases). The V gene's germline CDR1 is LGHDT and CDR2 YNNKEL (reference sequence). The CDR3 runs 14 residues. V was shortened by 6 bases and J by 4 bases, with 15 bases between the two germline ends. The CDR3 loop reads CASRMDSAATEAFF. The CDR3 DNA reads TGTGCCAGCAGGATGGACAGCGCGGCCACTGAAGCTTTCTTT.

This chain connects TRBV5-1 to TRBJ1-5; D is undetermined. V lost 3 bases, J lost 2 bases, and 12 bases lay in between. CDR1 is SGHRS, CDR2 YFSETQ, per germline. The CDR3 sequence is 15 residues long. CDR3 sequence: CASSSEGGGNQPQHF. CDR3 sequence (DNA): TGCGCCAGCAGCTCGGAGGGTGGAGGCAATCAGCCCCAGCATTTT.

The chain has TRBV29-1 and TRBJ1-6, with 10 bases matching TRBD1. The trim removed 6 bases at V and 10 bases at J, leaving 6 bases unmatched. The CDR3 has 13 amino acids. CDR1 is SQVTM and CDR2 is ANQGSEA in the germline V gene. The CDR3 loop reads CSVRGTGESPLHF. Here the CDR3 DNA reads TGCAGCGTGAGGGGGACAGGGGAATCACCCCTCCACTTT.

The chain has TRBV2 and TRBJ2-7; maybe TRBD2 (6 bases). V dropped 6 bases and J dropped 2 bases, with 8 bases sitting between them. The CDR3 totals 12 residues. Germline-derived CDR1 and CDR2 are SNHLY and FYNNEI. Here the CDR3 DNA reads TGTGCCAGCAGGGGCGGGACCTACGAGCAGTACTTC. It codes for CASRGGTYEQYF. The full variable domain, rest sourced from reference TRBV2 and TRBJ2-7, is EPEVTQTPSHQVTQMGQEVILRCVPISNHLYFYWYRQILGQKVEFLVSFYNNEISEKSEIFDDQFSVERPDGSNFTLKIRSTKLEDSAMYFCASRGGTYEQYFGPGTRLTVT.

V gene TRBV5-6 combines with J gene TRBJ2-1; no firm D call. Germline V gene data show CDR1 as SGHDT and CDR2 as YYEEEE. CDR3 length equals 12 residues. Deletions cut 3 bases from V and 8 bases from J, with 9 bases between. DNA of the CDR3: TGTGCCAGCAGCTCCTGGATGGATGAGCAGTTCTTC. Its protein product is CASSSWMDEQFF.

The genes are TRBV11-2 and TRBJ2-3; unclear D gene. The ends were cut back, 1 base at V and 2 bases at J, with 7 bases in the middle. The CDR3 totals 14 residues. Germline assignment: CDR1 SGHAT and CDR2 FQNNGV. CDR3 in amino acids: CASSLAGPTDTQYF. In nucleotides, the CDR3 is TGTGCCAGCAGCTTAGCCGGCCCCACAGATACGCAGTATTTT.

About this clone itself: The same CDR3 also results from other DNA sequences found in this sample. The chain employs TRBV2 and TRBJ1-5, with 8 bases fitting TRBD1. The germline V gene encodes CDR1 SNHLY and CDR2 FYNNEI. V shed 4 bases and J 1 base; nucleotides not matched to a gene: 3. The CDR3 spans 15 residues. The CDR3 spells CASSGGQVSNQPQHF. DNA for the CDR3: TGTGCCAGCAGTGGGGGACAGGTGAGCAATCAGCCCCAGCATTTT.

A single count supports this clone. The chain couples TRBV5-1 to TRBJ2-3, with D possibly matching TRBD2 (5 bases). The length of the CDR3 is 13 residues. In germline, CDR1 is SGHRS, CDR2 YFSETQ. Trimming cost V 2 bases and J 8 bases, with 12 bases left between them. CDR3 sequence reads: CASSFGPAGTQYF. The CDR3, as DNA: TGCGCCAGCAGCTTTGGACCGGCGGGTACGCAGTATTTT.

A remark on this clone: The germline gene is not matched at one end of the junction; a read error may be the cause. This CDR3 is also generated by other DNA sequences in the sample. J is TRBJ2-7 and V is TRBV9; maybe TRBD2 (5 bases). CDR3 length: 12 residues. Germline assignment: CDR1 SGDLS and CDR2 YYNGEE. DNA for the CDR3: TGTGCCAGCAGCCGAAGCGGTGACGAACAGTACTTC. This translates into CASSRSGDEQYF. Using reference TRBV9 and TRBJ2-7 for the parts outside the CDR3, the full variable domain is DSGVTQTPKHLITATGQRVTLRCSPRSGDLSVYWYQQSLDQGLQFLIQYYNGEERAKGNILERFSAQQFPDLHSELNLSSLELGDSALYFCASSRSGDEQYFGPGTRLTVT.

This clone was recorded once. The chain employs TRBV5-6 and TRBJ2-1, with 13 bases aligning to TRBD2. The CDR3 runs to 18 residues. Germline V gene data show CDR1 as SGHDT and CDR2 as YYEEEE. The J segment lost 0 bases and the V segment lost 3 bases, leaving 6 bases of the junction unmatched. The DNA of the CDR3 is TGTGCCAGCAGCTCGACTAGCGGGGGGTCCAGCTCCTACAATGAGCAGTTCTTC. Translated, it gives CASSSTSGGSSSYNEQFF.

This chain uses TRBV27 with TRBJ2-7; 10 nucleotides agree with TRBD1. The CDR3 has 15 amino acids. The ends lost 6 bases at V and 2 bases at J; junction bases unmatched: 7. Germline CDR1 and CDR2: MNHEY and SMNVEV (reference sequence). The CDR3 nucleotides are TGTGCCAGCAGCCGCCCTGGGACAGGGGCCTACGAGCAGTACTTC. Residues: CASSRPGTGAYEQYF.

The gene calls are TRBV7-9 and TRBJ2-1; D is perhaps TRBD1 (6 bases). V lost 1 base, J lost 14 bases, and 12 bases lay in between. The CDR3 sequence is 12 residues long. Germline loops: CDR1 SEHNR, CDR2 FQNEAQ (reference sequence). The CDR3, as DNA: TGTGCCAGCAGCTTAGGAGGGGGTGTCGAGTTCTTC. Encoded protein: CASSLGGGVEFF.

CDR3 residues: CASSLVDRGRYTGELFF. For the CDR3, the DNA is TGTGCCAGCAGCTTAGTAGACAGGGGGCGCTACACCGGGGAGCTGTTTTTT. V and J are TRBV7-6 and TRBJ2-2; 10 positions agree with TRBD1. Germline V CDR1 and CDR2: SGHVS, FNYEAQ. The CDR3 extends over 17 amino acids. Losses at the gene ends were 1 base for V and 3 bases for J; bases not matched to a gene: 5.